These T cell receptor beta chains were read from a single sample in a study of regulatory T cells in long-lasting Graves disease. TCRdb re-called the multiplex PCR reads with MiXCR, one entry per CDR3 protein. The sample lists about 300,000 distinct CDR3 sequences, 20% to 25% seen once, with more than 55% in the top ten. The starting material was peripheral blood mononuclear cells (PBMCs), obtained when the disease was refractory, from a patient treated with antithyroid drugs. The receptors shown here come from a female donor with Graves disease. The CDR3 runs from the conserved cysteine through the conserved F or W. Fields, in order: J gene, clone size, V gene, D gene, CDR3 protein, CDR3 DNA. D genes are given only for firm matches. Part of the rows lack a size; the others show once, few, many or a class for expanded clones.

>TRBJ2-7|few|TRBV30|NA
CAWSSSSYEQYF
TGTGCCTGGAGTAGTAGTTCCTACGAGCAGTACTTC
>TRBJ2-1|NA|TRBV5-1|TRBD1
CASSMTQGGNNEQFF
TGCGCCAGCAGTATGACACAGGGGGGAAACAATGAGCAGTTCTTC
>TRBJ1-2|many|TRBV20-1|TRBD1
CSARDGTGVGYTF
TGCAGTGCTAGAGATGGGACAGGGGTTGGCTACACCTTC
>TRBJ2-2|NA|TRBV7-2|NA
CASSSPHFGGTNTGELFF
TGTGCCAGCAGCTCTCCCCATTTTGGCGGTACGAACACCGGGGAGCTGTTTTTT
>TRBJ1-1|NA|TRBV29-1|NA
CSVGELASGNTEAFF
TGCAGCGTTGGGGAACTGGCTTCGGGGAACACTGAAGCTTTCTTT
>TRBJ2-7|NA|TRBV30|NA
CAWSVIDSTYEQYF
TGTGCCTGGAGTGTAATTGACAGTACCTACGAGCAGTACTTC
>TRBJ1-1|many|TRBV5-6|NA
CASSFGTPTEAFF
TGTGCCAGCAGCTTCGGGACACCCACTGAAGCTTTCTTT
>TRBJ2-7|many|TRBV10-2|NA
CASSESLTVYEQYF
TGCGCCAGCAGTGAGTCGTTGACAGTCTACGAGCAGTACTTC
>TRBJ2-7|once|TRBV7-2|TRBD2
CAGSFLAGGGYEQYF
TGTGCCGGCAGCTTTTTAGCGGGAGGGGGGTACGAGCAGTACTTC
>TRBJ2-6|many|TRBV6-1|NA
CASSENPFSGANVLTF
TGTGCCAGCAGTGAAAATCCATTTTCTGGGGCCAACGTCCTGACTTTC
>TRBJ1-1|many|TRBV18|NA
CASSLGQTNTEAFF
TGTGCCAGCTCACTAGGACAGACGAACACTGAAGCTTTCTTT
>TRBJ1-4|few|TRBV7-9|NA
CASSLRVGGERDEKLFF
TGTGCCAGCAGCTTACGAGTAGGAGGAGAGAGGGATGAAAAACTGTTTTTT
>TRBJ1-1|NA|TRBV20-1|NA
CSARDGVWGEGNTEAFF
TGCAGTGCTAGAGATGGTGTATGGGGGGAGGGGAACACTGAAGCTTTCTTT
>TRBJ2-7|many|TRBV6-1|TRBD1
CASSEAASGGYEQYF
TGTGCCAGCAGTGAAGCTGCGTCAGGGGGCTACGAGCAGTACTTC
>TRBJ1-2|many|TRBV6-5|TRBD1
CASSYSVAGGMDGYTF
TGTGCCAGCAGTTACTCGGTGGCAGGGGGAATGGATGGCTACACCTTC
>TRBJ2-5|NA|TRBV6-5|NA
CASSSDLQETQYF
TGTGCCAGCAGTTCGGACCTTCAAGAGACCCAGTACTTC
>TRBJ1-4|many|TRBV30|NA
CAWSPAARPEKLFF
TGTGCCTGGAGTCCCGCGGCGCGCCCAGAAAAACTGTTTTTT
>TRBJ1-1|many|TRBV4-1|NA
CASSQEGEGTEAFF
TGCGCCAGCAGCCAAGAGGGGGAGGGCACTGAAGCTTTCTTT
>TRBJ2-7|NA|TRBV5-1|NA
CASSLLEGYEQYF
TGCGCCAGCAGCTTGTTGGAGGGCTACGAGCAGTACTTC
>TRBJ1-1|few|TRBV12-3/TRBV12-4|NA
CASSFPPDTEAFF
TGTGCCAGCAGTTTCCCTCCGGACACTGAAGCTTTCTTT
>TRBJ1-5|many|TRBV28|TRBD1
CASSVYGQGAYSNQPQHF
TGTGCCAGCAGCGTATACGGACAGGGGGCATATAGCAATCAGCCCCAGCATTTT
>TRBJ2-2|few|TRBV27|TRBD2
CASSFLGEGGELFF
TGTGCCAGCAGTTTTCTAGGGGAGGGCGGGGAGCTGTTTTTT
>TRBJ2-3|NA|TRBV10-3|NA
CAISEGRIDTQYF
TGTGCCATCAGTGAGGGAAGGATAGATACGCAGTATTTT
>TRBJ2-5|few|TRBV18|TRBD2
CASSPSSGIETQYF
TGTGCCAGCTCACCCAGTAGCGGGATAGAGACCCAGTACTTC
>TRBJ1-2|many|TRBV12-3/TRBV12-4|NA
CASSQTRANYGYTF
TGTGCCAGCAGTCAGACACGAGCTAACTATGGCTACACCTTC
>TRBJ2-4|many|TRBV11-2|NA
CASSAGGGENIQYF
TGTGCCAGCAGCGCCGGGGGTGGGGAAAACATTCAGTACTTC
>TRBJ2-7|many|TRBV28|NA
CASRGQVWQYF
TGTGCCAGCAGGGGTCAGGTCTGGCAGTACTTC
>TRBJ2-7|NA|TRBV20-1|TRBD1
CSARARDRDPYEQYF
TGCAGTGCTAGAGCACGGGACAGGGACCCCTACGAGCAGTACTTC
>TRBJ2-7|many|TRBV12-3/TRBV12-4|TRBD1
CASSPYGTGSNEQYF
TGTGCCAGCAGTCCATACGGGACAGGGTCCAACGAGCAGTACTTC
>TRBJ2-5|many|TRBV7-7|TRBD1
CASSLRDRGEETQYF
TGTGCTAGCAGCTTGAGGGACAGGGGTGAAGAGACCCAGTACTTC
>TRBJ2-7|few|TRBV20-1|TRBD2
CSARATSGRVYEQYF
TGCAGTGCTAGAGCCACTAGCGGGAGGGTATACGAGCAGTACTTC
>TRBJ2-5|NA|TRBV7-9|NA
CASSLSGAGETQYF
TGTGCCAGCAGCTTGTCAGGGGCAGGGGAGACCCAGTACTTC
>TRBJ2-3|few|TRBV27|NA
CASSKPGREDTQYF
TGTGCCAGCAGTAAACCGGGAAGGGAGGATACGCAGTATTTT
>TRBJ1-5|NA|TRBV27|NA
CATRMGGSNQPQHF
TGTGCCACCCGAATGGGCGGTAGCAATCAGCCCCAGCATTTT
>TRBJ2-1|NA|TRBV4-1|NA
CASSQGAGMTYNEQFF
TGCGCCAGCAGCCAAGGGGCGGGAATGACCTACAATGAGCAGTTCTTC
>TRBJ2-7|NA|TRBV27|TRBD1
CASSENRGTLYEQYF
TGTGCCAGCAGTGAAAACAGGGGGACCCTCTACGAGCAGTACTTC
>TRBJ2-2|few|TRBV5-5|TRBD2
CASSSLAGSWETGELFF
TGTGCCAGCAGCTCACTAGCGGGAAGTTGGGAAACCGGGGAGCTGTTTTTT
>TRBJ1-2|many|TRBV12-3/TRBV12-4|NA
CASSLVTGGDYGYTF
TGTGCCAGCAGTTTAGTTACAGGCGGCGACTATGGCTACACCTTC
>TRBJ1-2|NA|TRBV6-2/TRBV6-3|TRBD1
CASSSMDRAARGYTF
TGTGCCAGCAGTTCGATGGACAGGGCGGCGCGGGGCTACACCTTC
>TRBJ2-5|many|TRBV20-1|TRBD1
CSARGQGAWETQYF
TGCAGTGCTAGAGGACAGGGGGCTTGGGAGACCCAGTACTTC
>TRBJ2-4|few|TRBV28|NA
CASTPGLIAKNIQYF
TGTGCCAGCACCCCGGGTCTCATAGCCAAAAACATTCAGTACTTC
>TRBJ2-7|NA|TRBV27|NA
CASSLSPPASYEQYF
TGTGCCAGCAGTTTATCCCCTCCGGCCTCCTACGAGCAGTACTTC
>TRBJ2-2|few|TRBV30|NA
CAWSRGLDTGELFF
TGTGCCTGGAGTAGGGGGTTGGACACCGGGGAGCTGTTTTTT
>TRBJ1-1|many|TRBV11-2|NA
CASSLRGSNTEAFF
TGTGCCAGCAGCTTACGGGGTTCGAACACTGAAGCTTTCTTT
>TRBJ2-7|NA|TRBV4-1|NA
CASSQTVSGVTEQYF
TGCGCCAGCAGCCAAACGGTATCTGGAGTTACCGAGCAGTACTTC